This T cell receptor beta chain was sequenced during a study of Tregs in tolerant kidney transplant recipients. Using immunoSEQ multiplex PCR, the repertoire was profiled, and TCRdb retains in-frame clones only, with some absent. The data show 90,000 to 130,000 clones, with roughly 90% seen just once and just under 0.35% held by the top ten. There are 15 residues in the CDR3. Germline CDR1 is MNHEY and CDR2 is SVGAGI. Trimming removed 2 bases from V and 0 bases from J, with 9 bases in between. This clone was recorded once. The chain joins TRBV6-5 to TRBJ2-3; tentative D call: TRBD1 (5 bases). The specimen was CD4+ T cells from blood, collected before the transplant. This TCR came from a human donor who received a combined kidney and bone marrow transplant. In DNA, the CDR3 is TGTGCCAGCAGTTACATTCGGACAAGCACAGATACGCAGTATTTT. As protein: CASSYIRTSTDTQYF.